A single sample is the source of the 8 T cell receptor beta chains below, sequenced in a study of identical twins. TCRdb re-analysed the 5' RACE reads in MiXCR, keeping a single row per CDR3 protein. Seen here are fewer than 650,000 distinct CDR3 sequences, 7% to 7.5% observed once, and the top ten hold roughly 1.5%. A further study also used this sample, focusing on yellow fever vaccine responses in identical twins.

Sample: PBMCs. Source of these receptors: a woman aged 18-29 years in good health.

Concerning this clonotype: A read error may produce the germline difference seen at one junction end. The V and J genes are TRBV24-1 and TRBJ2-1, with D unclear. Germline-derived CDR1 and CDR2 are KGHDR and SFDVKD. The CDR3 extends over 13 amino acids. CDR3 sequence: CATSDLTLTEQFF. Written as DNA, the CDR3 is TGCGCCACCAGTGATTTGACTCTCACAGAGCAGTTCTTC.

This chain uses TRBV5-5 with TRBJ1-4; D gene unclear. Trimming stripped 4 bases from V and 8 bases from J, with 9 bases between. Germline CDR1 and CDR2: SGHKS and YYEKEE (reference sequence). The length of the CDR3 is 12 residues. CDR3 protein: CASSHLGEKLFF. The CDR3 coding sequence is TGTGCCAGCAGCCACCTCGGCGAAAAACTGTTTTTT.

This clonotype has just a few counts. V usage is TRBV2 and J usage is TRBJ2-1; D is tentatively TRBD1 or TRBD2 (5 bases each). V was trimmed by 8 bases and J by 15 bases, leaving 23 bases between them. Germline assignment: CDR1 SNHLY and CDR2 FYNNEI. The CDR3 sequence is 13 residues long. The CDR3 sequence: CASLLTSGTRGFF. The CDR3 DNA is TGTGCCAGCCTCCTCACTTCCGGGACCAGAGGGTTCTTC. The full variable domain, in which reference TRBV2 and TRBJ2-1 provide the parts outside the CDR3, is EPEVTQTPSHQVTQMGQEVILRCVPISNHLYFYWYRQILGQKVEFLVSFYNNEISEKSEIFDDQFSVERPDGSNFTLKIRSTKLEDSAMYFCASLLTSGTRGFFGPGTRLTVL.

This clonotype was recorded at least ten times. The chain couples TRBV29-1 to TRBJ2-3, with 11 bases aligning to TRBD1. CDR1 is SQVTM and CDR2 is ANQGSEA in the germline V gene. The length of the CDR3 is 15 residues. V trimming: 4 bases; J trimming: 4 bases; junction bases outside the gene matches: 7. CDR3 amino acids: CSVGGQGAWADTQYF. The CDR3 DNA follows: TGCAGCGTTGGAGGACAGGGGGCGTGGGCAGATACGCAGTATTTT.

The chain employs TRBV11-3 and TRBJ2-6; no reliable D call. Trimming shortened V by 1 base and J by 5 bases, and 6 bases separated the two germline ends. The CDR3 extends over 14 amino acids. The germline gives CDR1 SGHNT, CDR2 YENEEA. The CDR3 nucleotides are TGTGCCAGCAGCTTAGTCTCCTGGGCCAACGTCCTGACTTTC. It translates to CASSLVSWANVLTF.

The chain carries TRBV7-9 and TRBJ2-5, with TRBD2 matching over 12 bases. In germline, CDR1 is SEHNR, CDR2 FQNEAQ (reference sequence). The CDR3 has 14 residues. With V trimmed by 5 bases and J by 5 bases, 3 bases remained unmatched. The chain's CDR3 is CASSRTSGAETQYF. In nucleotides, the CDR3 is TGTGCCAGCAGCCGGACTAGCGGGGCCGAGACCCAGTACTTC.

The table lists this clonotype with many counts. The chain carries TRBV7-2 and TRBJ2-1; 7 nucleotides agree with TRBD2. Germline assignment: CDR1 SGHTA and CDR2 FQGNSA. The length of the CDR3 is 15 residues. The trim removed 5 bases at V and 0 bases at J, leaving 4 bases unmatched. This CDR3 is CASSPSGNSYNEQFF. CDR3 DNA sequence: TGTGCCAGCAGCCCAAGCGGGAACTCCTACAATGAGCAGTTCTTC.

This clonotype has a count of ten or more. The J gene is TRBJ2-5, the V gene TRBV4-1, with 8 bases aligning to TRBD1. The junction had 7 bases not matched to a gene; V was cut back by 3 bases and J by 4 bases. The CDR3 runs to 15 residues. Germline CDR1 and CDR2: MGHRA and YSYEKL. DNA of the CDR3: TGCGCCAGCAGCCACTACGGACAGGGCGCAGAGACCCAGTACTTC. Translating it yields CASSHYGQGAETQYF.